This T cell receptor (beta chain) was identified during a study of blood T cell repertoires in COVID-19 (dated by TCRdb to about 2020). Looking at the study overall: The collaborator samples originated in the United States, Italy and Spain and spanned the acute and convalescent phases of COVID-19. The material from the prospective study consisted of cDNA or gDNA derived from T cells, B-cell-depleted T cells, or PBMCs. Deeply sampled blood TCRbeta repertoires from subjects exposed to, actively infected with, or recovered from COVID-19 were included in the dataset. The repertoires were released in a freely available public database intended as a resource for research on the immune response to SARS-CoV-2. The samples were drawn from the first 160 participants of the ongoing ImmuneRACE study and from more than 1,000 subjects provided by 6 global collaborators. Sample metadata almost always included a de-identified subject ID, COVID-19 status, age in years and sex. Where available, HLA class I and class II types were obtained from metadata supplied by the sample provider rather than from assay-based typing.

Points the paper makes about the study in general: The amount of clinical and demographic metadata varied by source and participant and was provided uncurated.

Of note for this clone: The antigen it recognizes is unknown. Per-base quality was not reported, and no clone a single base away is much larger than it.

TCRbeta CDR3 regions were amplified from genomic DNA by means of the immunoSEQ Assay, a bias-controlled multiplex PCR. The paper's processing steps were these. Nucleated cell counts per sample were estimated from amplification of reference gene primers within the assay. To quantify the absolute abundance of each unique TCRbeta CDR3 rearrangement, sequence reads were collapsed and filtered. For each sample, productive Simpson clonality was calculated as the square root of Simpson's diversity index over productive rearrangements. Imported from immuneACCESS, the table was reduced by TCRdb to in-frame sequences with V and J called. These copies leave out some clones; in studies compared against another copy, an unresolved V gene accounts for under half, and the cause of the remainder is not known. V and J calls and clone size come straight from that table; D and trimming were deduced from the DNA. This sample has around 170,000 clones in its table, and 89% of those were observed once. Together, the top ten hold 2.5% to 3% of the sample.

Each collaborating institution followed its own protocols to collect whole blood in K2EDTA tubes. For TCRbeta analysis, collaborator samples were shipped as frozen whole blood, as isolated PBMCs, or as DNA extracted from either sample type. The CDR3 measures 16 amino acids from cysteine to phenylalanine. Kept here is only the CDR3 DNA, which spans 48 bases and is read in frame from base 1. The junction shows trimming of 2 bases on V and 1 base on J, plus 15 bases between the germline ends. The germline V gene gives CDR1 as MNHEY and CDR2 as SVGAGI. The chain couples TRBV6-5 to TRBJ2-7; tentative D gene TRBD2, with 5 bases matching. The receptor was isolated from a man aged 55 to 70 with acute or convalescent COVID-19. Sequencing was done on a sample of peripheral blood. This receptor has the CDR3 CASSYKDRTGSYEQYF. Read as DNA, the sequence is TGTGCCAGCAGTTACAAAGACCGAACGGGGTCCTACGAGCAGTACTTC.